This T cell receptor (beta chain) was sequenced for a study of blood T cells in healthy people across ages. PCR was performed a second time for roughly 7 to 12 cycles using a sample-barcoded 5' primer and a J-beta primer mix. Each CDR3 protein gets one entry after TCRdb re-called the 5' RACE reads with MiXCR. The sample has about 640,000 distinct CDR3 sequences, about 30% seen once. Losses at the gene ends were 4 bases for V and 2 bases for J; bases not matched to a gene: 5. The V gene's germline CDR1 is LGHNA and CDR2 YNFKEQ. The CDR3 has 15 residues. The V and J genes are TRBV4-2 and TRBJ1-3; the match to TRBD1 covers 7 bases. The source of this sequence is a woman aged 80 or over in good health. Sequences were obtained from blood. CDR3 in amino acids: CASSPSDRAGNTIYF. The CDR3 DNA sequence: TGTGCCAGCAGCCCATCTGACAGGGCTGGAAACACCATATATTTT.